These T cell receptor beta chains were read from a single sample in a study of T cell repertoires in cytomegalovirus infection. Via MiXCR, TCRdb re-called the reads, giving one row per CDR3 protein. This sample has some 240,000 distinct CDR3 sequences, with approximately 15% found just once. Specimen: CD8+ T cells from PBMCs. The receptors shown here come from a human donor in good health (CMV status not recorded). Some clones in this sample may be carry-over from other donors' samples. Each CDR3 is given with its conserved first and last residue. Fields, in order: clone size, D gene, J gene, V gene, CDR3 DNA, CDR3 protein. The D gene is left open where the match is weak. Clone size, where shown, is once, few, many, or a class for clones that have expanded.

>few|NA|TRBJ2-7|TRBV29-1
TGCAGCGCCGGGGAAGGGCACTACGAGCAGTACTTC
CSAGEGHYEQYF
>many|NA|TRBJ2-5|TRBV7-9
TGTGCCAGCAGCGCTGAACGGCGCTGGTACCAAGAGACCCAGTACTTC
CASSAERRWYQETQYF
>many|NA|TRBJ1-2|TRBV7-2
TGTGCCAGCAGCTTAGATAGTCAGTCTTTCTATGGCTACACCTTC
CASSLDSQSFYGYTF
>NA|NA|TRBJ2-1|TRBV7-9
TGTGCCAGCAGCCCCCTCACGGAAAATGAGCAGTTCTTC
CASSPLTENEQFF
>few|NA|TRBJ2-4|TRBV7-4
TGTGCCAGCAGCCCCCACGGATTAGCCAAAAACATTCAGTACTTC
CASSPHGLAKNIQYF
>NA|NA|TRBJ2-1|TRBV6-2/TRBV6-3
TGTGCCAGCAGTACGGACTATCGGTACAATGAGCAGTTCTTC
CASSTDYRYNEQFF
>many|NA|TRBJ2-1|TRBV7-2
TGTGCCAGCAGCTTAGAGGGGTCCTACAATGAGCAGTTCTTC
CASSLEGSYNEQFF
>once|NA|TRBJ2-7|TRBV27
TGTGCCAGCAGTTCCAGGGGGGGCTACGAGCAGTACTTC
CASSSRGGYEQYF
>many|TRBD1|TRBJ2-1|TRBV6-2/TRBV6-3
TGTGCCAGCAGTTACCGCGGTTTGGGACAGGGACACAATGAGCAGTTCTTC
CASSYRGLGQGHNEQFF
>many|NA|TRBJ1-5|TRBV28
TGTGCCAGCAGAGACCTCAGGGGAAGCAATCAGCCCCAGCATTTT
CASRDLRGSNQPQHF
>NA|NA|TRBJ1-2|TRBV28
TGTGCCAGCAGTTTACGGACAGAACTAATTAACTATGGCTACACCTTC
CASSLRTELINYGYTF
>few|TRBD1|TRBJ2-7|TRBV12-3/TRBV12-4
TGTGCCAGCAGTATAGGGACAGGGGGTTCCTACGAGCAGTACTTC
CASSIGTGGSYEQYF
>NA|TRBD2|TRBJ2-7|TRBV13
TGTGCCAGCAGCACCAGACTAGCGCAGACCTACGAGCAGTACTTC
CASSTRLAQTYEQYF
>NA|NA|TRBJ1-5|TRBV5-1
TGCGCCAGCAGCTTGGCTGGTCTGGCTGGTCAGCCCCAGCATTTT
CASSLAGLAGQPQHF
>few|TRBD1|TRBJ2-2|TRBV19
TGTGCCAGTAGTCCGAGGACAGGGATTGCTAACACCGGGGAGCTGTTTTTT
CASSPRTGIANTGELFF
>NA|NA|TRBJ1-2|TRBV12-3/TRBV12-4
TGTGCCAGCAGACCGGGGGGCGCGGTAGGCTACACCTTC
CASRPGGAVGYTF
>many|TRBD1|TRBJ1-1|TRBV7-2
TGTGCCAGCAGCACAATGACAGGGTGGAACACTGAAGCTTTCTTT
CASSTMTGWNTEAFF
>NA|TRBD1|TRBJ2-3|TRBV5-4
TGTGCCAGCAGCTTGAGGGACAGGAATATAGATACGCAGTATTTT
CASSLRDRNIDTQYF
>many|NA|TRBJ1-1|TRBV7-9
TGTGCCACCTGGTCCCTGGGCATGAACACTGAAGCTTTCTTT
CATWSLGMNTEAFF
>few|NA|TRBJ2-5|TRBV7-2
TGTGCCAGCAGCTTAGAACAGGCCCTAGTAGAGACCCAGTACTTC
CASSLEQALVETQYF
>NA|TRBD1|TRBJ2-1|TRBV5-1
TGCGCCAGCAGCTCTCCCACGGGACAGGGAAGTGAGCAGTTCTTC
CASSSPTGQGSEQFF
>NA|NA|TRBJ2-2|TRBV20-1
TGCAGTGCTAGAGATCGGTCCTTCACCGGGGAGCTGTTTTTT
CSARDRSFTGELFF
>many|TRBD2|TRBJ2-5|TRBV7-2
TGTGCCAGCAGCTTAGAGCTAGCGGGGGTCGGAGAGACCCAGTACTTC
CASSLELAGVGETQYF
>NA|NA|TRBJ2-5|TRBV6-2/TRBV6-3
TGTGCCAGCGTGGGGGGTACACAAGAGACCCAGTACTTC
CASVGGTQETQYF
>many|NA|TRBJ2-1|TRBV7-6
TGTGCCAGCAGCTTAGCGGATCCGGGTTCCTACAATGAGCAGTTCTTC
CASSLADPGSYNEQFF
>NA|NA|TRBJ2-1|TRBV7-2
TGTGCCAGCAGCTTAGTTGGAGTCAGCACCGCTTACAATGAGCAGTTCTTC
CASSLVGVSTAYNEQFF
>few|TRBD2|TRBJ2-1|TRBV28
TGTGCCAGCAGAGTCGGGACTAGTCCCCACAATGAGCAGTTCTTC
CASRVGTSPHNEQFF
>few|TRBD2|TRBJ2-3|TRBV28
TGTGCCAGCATCGGGGGGGGGGGCGGAGATACGCAGTATTTT
CASIGGGGGDTQYF
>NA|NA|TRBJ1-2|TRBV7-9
TGTGCCAGCAGCTCGCCGGGCAGGTTTAGGAAGGATGGCTACACCTTC
CASSSPGRFRKDGYTF
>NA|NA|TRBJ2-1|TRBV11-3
TGTGCCAGCAGCCGATCCGGGTTTGAGCAGTTCTTC
CASSRSGFEQFF
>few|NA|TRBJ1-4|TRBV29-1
TGCAGCGTTAATGACCAAGATGCAACTAATGAAAAACTGTTTTTT
CSVNDQDATNEKLFF
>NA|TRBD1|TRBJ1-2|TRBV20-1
TGCAGTGCTAGAGTCCGGGACAGGGGGCGTGGCTATGGCTACACCTTC
CSARVRDRGRGYGYTF
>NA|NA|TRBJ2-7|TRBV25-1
TGTGCCAGCAGTCCCCGGGAAAACATACTAACCTACGAGCAGTACTTC
CASSPRENILTYEQYF
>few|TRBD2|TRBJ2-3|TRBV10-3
TGTGCCATCAGTGAGTTTGCAGCGGGGGGGCGCGCAGATACGCAGTATTTT
CAISEFAAGGRADTQYF
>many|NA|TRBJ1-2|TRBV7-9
TGTGCCAGCAGAGAGGACTATGGCTACACCTTC
CASREDYGYTF
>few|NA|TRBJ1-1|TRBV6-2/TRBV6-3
TGTGCCAGCAGTTACTCGATAAACACTGAAGCTTTCTTT
CASSYSINTEAFF
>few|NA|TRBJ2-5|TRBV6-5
TGTGCCAGCAGTTACCTGGGGTTGGAGACCCAGTACTTC
CASSYLGLETQYF
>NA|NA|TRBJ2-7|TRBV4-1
TGCGCCAGCAGCCAATCCCGCGACGTCGGTTCCTACGAGCAGTACTTC
CASSQSRDVGSYEQYF
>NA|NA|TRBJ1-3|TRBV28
TGTGCCAGCAGCCACTTCGATCTGACGAGACAGGAAATCTCTGGAAACACCATATATTTT
CASSHFDLTRQEISGNTIYF
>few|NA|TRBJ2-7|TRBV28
TGTGCCAGCAGCCCTCCGGGGGCCGGCTACGAGCAGTACTTC
CASSPPGAGYEQYF